This TCR beta chain was sequenced during a study of identical twins (dated by TCRdb to the mid-2010s). About the full investigation: TCR alpha and beta repertoires from monozygotic twins, unrelated adults of various ages and cord blood were deep-sequenced to test whether fetal clonotypes persist. To rule out contamination, replicate twin experiments were performed at different times with different library preparation protocols. The paper as a whole reports these results and caveats: In monozygotic twins, out-of-frame TCR alpha sharing was systematically underestimated by recombination models, although the models agreed with sharing between unrelated individuals. A weaker excess of twin sharing was found in beta out-of-frame sequences because the signal-to-noise ratio was lowered by fewer shared sequences. Abundant cord blood beta clonotypes carried fewer insertions; young adult naive repertoires showed a weaker similar trend, while memory repertoires showed none. Conclusions relied on cross-sectional statistical analysis, since the same donors could not be followed over many years. Compared with coincidental sharing between unrelated individuals, an excess of low generation-probability sequences was observed among out-of-frame TCR alpha sequences shared between twins. Invariant T cells such as MAIT and iNKT could partly confound zero-insertion analyses, though diverse VJ usage argued against this for most clonotypes.

Every donor in the study was a healthy Caucasian. Three pairs of female monozygotic twins, all aged 18 to 29 years, were included in the twin cohort. Positive isolation kits from Invitrogen were used to isolate CD4+ and CD8+ T cell populations. Receptors were amplified or captured by 5' RACE. The instrument given in TCRdb is Illumina HiSeq 2000. Template switching added a universal primer binding site, and the final cDNA carried a unique molecular identifier that allowed TCR cDNA molecules to be counted accurately. Specific primers in the conserved constant-segment region were used to synthesize first-strand cDNA for the TCR alpha and beta chains. Each cDNA library was double barcoded, with a SMART-Mk sample barcode plus Illumina barcodes, to control for contamination. TruSeq adapter sequences and Illumina sample barcodes were added in two successive PCR steps. TCR alpha and beta cDNA libraries were sequenced on the Illumina HiSeq platform with custom primers. On the study's bioinformatics: MiGEC processed the raw reads to extract unique molecular identifiers, while MiXCR was used to determine the CDR3 positions. Recombination models were inferred per individual with the repgenHMM and IGoR tools using an EM algorithm. Shared clonotypes were analyzed with the tcR package in R, and sharing was normalized by the product of cloneset sizes. Out-of-frame nonproductive sequences were analyzed to study raw recombination free of thymic and clonal selection effects. The public reads were reprocessed in TCRdb via fastp at Q25 and MiXCR, keeping in-frame beta chains. Rows with one shared CDR3 protein collapse into an entry with the most common genes and DNA. The V and J calls follow TCRdb's processing rather than the paper's. This sample is represented by fewer than 500,000 distinct CDR3 sequences; roughly 26% of them were singletons. The top ten clones comprise 2.9% of the sample.

This clonotype was observed many times. Its binding antigen is unknown. No much larger clone exists at a distance of one base, and base qualities are not known. Taken from cysteine to phenylalanine, the CDR3 has 13 residues. Only the CDR3 part of the read is kept: 39 bases, read in frame from the first base. The germline V gene (reference sequence) supplies CDR1 DFQATT and CDR2 SNEGSKA. Trimming removed 0 bases from V and 5 bases from J, leaving 10 bases between the germline ends. The sample was also reused in another study, on T cells expressing NK-cell markers. As the second study states: Under 10 donors provided sorted CD3+CD56+NKG2C+, CD3+CD56+NKG2C- and CD3+CD56-NKG2C+ T-cell subsets, whose TCR beta-chain repertoires were profiled. Among the eight sequenced donors, seven were HCMV-seropositive and one was HCMV-seronegative. In several experiments an anti-gammadeltaTCR antibody was added to restrict sorting to alphabetaTCR-expressing T cells. For several donors, the dominant CD3+CD56+NKG2C+ clonotypes were among the top 10 CD8+ clonotypes and accounted for 1.0-7.0% of CD8+ T cells. Those dominant clonotypes were again the most abundant among CD3+CD56-NKG2C+ cells in a few donors, at 28.3-60.1%. Whether the expanded NKG2C-expressing T cell clones were specific for HCMV antigens was left unclear. The eight sequenced donors were randomly selected healthy volunteers, three men and five women. A commercial ELISA kit detecting HCMV-specific IgG in serum was used to determine HCMV serostatus. MIGEC handled demultiplexing of the reads and grouping by UMI, while MiTCR was used to assemble and quantify clonotypes. To exclude erroneous sequences, only TCR cDNA sequences supported by at least two reads were retained. Downstream repertoire analysis used the tcR package, and clonotypes were matched across fractions by CDR3 nucleotide sequence plus V segment. Antigen specificity was annotated against VDJdb with VDJmatch, allowing one amino acid substitution in CDR3.

The chain was built from TRBV20-1 and TRBJ1-2, with an unclear D gene assignment. Sequenced: CD4+ T cells sorted from blood. The clonotype comes from a woman between 18 and 30 years old in good health. The nucleotides are TGCAGTGCTAGAGATTACCGGCAGTATGGCTACACCTTC. It translates to CSARDYRQYGYTF.